This paragraph covers one T cell receptor beta chain sequence. Its cognate antigen has yet to be identified. No much larger clone exists at a distance of one base, and base qualities are not known. These data are taken from a study of CD8+ T cells in alopecia areata (dated by TCRdb to the late 2010s). With regard to the full study: The treated patients, all with moderate-to-severe alopecia areata, were enrolled in an open-label pilot trial of oral tofacitinib given at 5 to 10 mg twice daily. Tofacitinib was administered for 6 to 18 months, and 6 months of follow-up off drug were then conducted to assess delayed response and recurrence. Disease severity in treated patients was measured with the SALT score, which quantifies the percentage of affected scalp surface area. The study used high-throughput TCRbeta sequencing to examine T cell clonal expansion in alopecia areata, in both the C3H/HeJ mouse model and human patients. On the human side, TCRbeta sequencing was run on scalp tissue and on sorted CD4+ and CD8+ peripheral blood T cells from healthy controls and from alopecia areata patients with either patchy or totalis/universalis disease. Tofacitinib-treated patients had biopsies at baseline and at 4 and 24 weeks of treatment, with a later scalp biopsy in several patients. Clonality in the scalp was compared among normal scalp (n=4), patchy alopecia areata scalp (n=8), and alopecia totalis/universalis scalp (n=8). RNA came from the PAXgene miRNA kit for fixed scalp, the miRNeasy kit for PBMCs, and the RNeasy kit for mouse skin. Amplification of TCRbeta CDR3 regions was done by immunoSEQ multiplex PCR using 35 Vbeta forward primers and 13 Jbeta reverse primers. What the study reported, not specific to this receptor: Compared with normal scalp, lesional scalp, particularly in alopecia totalis/universalis, had higher clonality and more expanded CD8+ clones, which suggests antigenic drive. TCR sequences shared between patients were less clear than in mice, possibly partly because of HLA diversity in the patient population. With tofacitinib, both scalp clonality and the number of expanded CD8+ clones among the top 100 scalp clones went down significantly. Unlike mouse skin, which is dominated by gammadelta T cells, normal human skin has resident alphabeta T cells that are also sequenced, and this complicates analysis of the scalp TCR repertoire. During tofacitinib treatment, many expanded lesional clones remained in scalp and blood, and this persistence may partly explain relapse after treatment is stopped. The treated cohort was small, with a single nonresponder, so links between baseline CD8+ expansion and response need larger studies.

According to the study, the label for this sample's time point signals: less than five weeks on oral tofacitinib. Explained via the paper, the treatment or condition label denotes: oral pan-JAK inhibitor, 5-10 mg twice daily. Peripheral blood and lesional scalp punch biopsies were obtained from patients with alopecia areata. PBMCs were separated by density centrifugation and stained for CD3, CD4 and CD8, after which CD4+ and CD8+ T cells were sorted on a FACSAria. The library was made by the immunoSEQ multiplex PCR assay. For TCR sequencing, RNA was extracted from every sample and reverse transcribed into cDNA to serve as template. First-strand cDNA was synthesized with SuperScript III using a 2:1 mix of oligo-dT and random hexamers. Amplification bias was assessed with a synthetic immune receptor repertoire, and residual bias was removed computationally. Under the source paper's analysis protocol: After raw reads were preprocessed to remove errors, the CDR3 was defined following IMGT conventions as running from the conserved cysteine to phenylalanine. To get clonality, Shannon entropy was normalized by log2 of the number of productive unique TCRs and the result was subtracted from 1. Whether scalp clones were CD4 or CD8 was inferred by matching scalp TCRbeta sequences against CD4 and CD8 repertoires sorted from blood. TCRdb re-hosts the immuneACCESS table, in-frame sequences only. Its copies lack some clones; in the studies checked, an unresolved V gene accounts for under half of them, and the cause for the rest is not known. The V and J calls and the clone size are those of that table, but D and trimming were determined from the DNA. This sample lists about 130,000 clones; 45% to 60% were detected once. The leading ten clones occupy more than 15% of the sample.

The origin of this receptor is a human donor with alopecia areata. This sample comprised CD8+ T cells sorted from blood, obtained at week 4, from a patient treated with tofacitinib.

The nucleotide sequence reads as follows: TGTGCCAGCAGTTGGTCAGGGGGCAACACCGGGGAGCTGTTTTTT. It encodes CASSWSGGNTGELFF. The sequence links TRBV6-6 to TRBJ2-2, with 8 middle bases fitting TRBD1. Compared with germline, V lacks 4 bases and J lacks 2 bases; bases without a gene match: 3. The CDR3 spans 15 residues, from the cysteine through the phenylalanine. The CDR3 DNA has 45 bases and is translated from base 1. In the germline V gene (reference sequence), CDR1 corresponds to MNHNY and CDR2 to SVGAGI.